The source of this T cell receptor (beta chain) is a study of response to subunit inactivated influenza vaccine. Germline assignment: CDR1 MNHEY and CDR2 SVGEGT. The CDR3 runs 13 residues. V was pared by 8 bases and J by 0 bases, with 8 bases between. Each CDR3 protein gets one entry after TCRdb re-called the RT-PCR reads with MiXCR. This sample has 280,000 or so distinct CDR3 sequences, with 20% to 25% found just once. The study's findings and limits: Authors suggested that a seasonal influenza vaccination recruits few new T cells each time.

This clonotype showed up just a few times. Its specificity is unknown. The chain carries TRBV6-2 or TRBV6-3 and TRBJ1-3; D unresolved. The receptor's source is a man between 50 and 75 years old who received an inactivated influenza vaccine. Sequenced here: PBMCs from blood, sampled 21 months after vaccination. The CDR3 sequence is CASVRPSGNTIYF. The CDR3, as DNA: TGTGCCAGCGTCCGACCCTCTGGAAACACCATATATTTT.